This T cell receptor beta chain was obtained from a study of CDR3 diversity in severe acne. One entry per CDR3 protein, called by TCRdb with MiXCR from the PCR reads. The sample consists of over 100,000 distinct CDR3 sequences, 51% of them appearing once. The CDR3 totals 16 residues. Per the germline V gene, CDR1 is SQVTM and CDR2 is ANQGSEA. Trimming cost V 1 base and J 5 bases, with 18 bases left between them. The gene calls are TRBV29-1 and TRBJ2-1, with D maybe TRBD2 (6 bases). Sequences were obtained from blood. This receptor was obtained from a male donor with acne. CDR3 residues: CSVEALAFQRDNEQFF. For the CDR3, the DNA is TGCAGCGTTGAAGCTCTAGCGTTTCAACGGGACAATGAGCAGTTCTTC.